The 4 T cell receptor beta chains below come from one sample, sequenced in a study of glioma-infiltrating T cells after dendritic cell vaccination. Here immunoSEQ multiplex PCR was the method, and the copy in TCRdb shows in-frame clones only, minus some. The sample contains approximately 67,000 clones, about four fifths of which appear only once. The sample was blood, taken before dendritic cell vaccination. These receptor sequences come from a human donor with glioblastoma.

This chain links TRBV6-1 with TRBJ2-7, with 8 bases lining up with TRBD2. This CDR3 contains 14 residues. The V and J ends lost 5 bases and 2 bases, in that order; junction bases with no gene match: 5. Germline CDR1 and CDR2: MNHNS and SASEGT. The DNA for the CDR3 is TGTGCCAGCAGTCTGGGGCGGGGGGCCTACGAGCAGTACTTC. Translating gives CASSLGRGAYEQYF.

This clone was seen a handful of times. The rearrangement uses TRBV18 and TRBJ1-3; TRBD1 might be the D (5 bases). V dropped 4 bases and J dropped 2 bases, with 15 bases sitting between them. Looked up from germline, CDR1 is KGHSH and CDR2 is LQKENI. The CDR3 runs 16 residues. In DNA, the CDR3 is TGTGCCAGCTCACTGGGCCCTAGGGGAACTGGAAACACCATATATTTT. The encoded protein is CASSLGPRGTGNTIYF.

CDR3 coding DNA: TGTGCCAGCAGCCTCACTAGCGGCGGCACCGGGGAGCTGTTTTTT. Its protein product is CASSLTSGGTGELFF. This chain links TRBV11-2 with TRBJ2-2; 8 bases align to TRBD2. V was pared by 5 bases and J by 4 bases, with 6 bases of the junction left unmatched. The CDR3 contains 15 residues. Germline V gene lookup returns CDR1 SGHAT and CDR2 FQNNGV.

The CDR3 nucleotides are TGTGCCAGCAGCACGGACAGGGCGAACACCGGGGAGCTGTTTTTT. Its translation is CASSTDRANTGELFF. The chain couples TRBV7-9 to TRBJ2-2; 8 bases are shared with TRBD1. CDR1 SEHNR and CDR2 FQNEAQ come from the germline V gene (reference sequence). This CDR3 region has 15 residues. Germline trimming cut 5 bases from V and 0 bases from J; bases unmatched to any gene: 2.